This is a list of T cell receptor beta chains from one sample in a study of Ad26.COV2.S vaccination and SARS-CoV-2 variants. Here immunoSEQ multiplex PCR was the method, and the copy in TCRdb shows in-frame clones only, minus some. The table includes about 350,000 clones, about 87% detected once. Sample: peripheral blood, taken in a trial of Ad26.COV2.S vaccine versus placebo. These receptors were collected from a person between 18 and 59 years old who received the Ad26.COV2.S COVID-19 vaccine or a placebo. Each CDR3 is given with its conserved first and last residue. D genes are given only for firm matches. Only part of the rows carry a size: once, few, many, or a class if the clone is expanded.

CDR3: CASSFHRQGPETQYF; DNA: TGTGCCAGCAGTTTCCATAGGCAGGGTCCGGAGACCCAGTACTTC; size: once; V: TRBV27; D: .; J: TRBJ2-5
CDR3: CASSHGRQGSLLAGNTIYF; DNA: TGTGCCAGCAGCCACGGTCGACAGGGAAGTTTATTGGCTGGAAACACCATATATTTT; size: .; V: TRBV7-6; D: TRBD1; J: TRBJ1-3
CDR3: CASSLTGGLGYGYTF; DNA: TGTGCCAGCAGTTTAACCGGGGGGCTGGGCTATGGCTACACCTTC; size: .; V: TRBV27; D: .; J: TRBJ1-2
CDR3: CASSFGETQYF; DNA: TGTGCCAGCAGCTTTGGAGAGACCCAGTACTTC; size: .; V: TRBV7-9; D: .; J: TRBJ2-5
CDR3: CASSLQGAYEQYF; DNA: TGTGCCAGCAGTCTTCAGGGCGCCTACGAGCAGTACTTC; size: .; V: TRBV28; D: .; J: TRBJ2-7
CDR3: CASSPRDAIETQYF; DNA: TGTGCCAGCTCACCACGGGACGCCATAGAGACCCAGTACTTC; size: .; V: TRBV18; D: .; J: TRBJ2-5
CDR3: CASSGGRPPLPHEQYF; DNA: TGTGCCAGTAGTGGCGGCAGGCCCCCCCTCCCCCACGAGCAGTACTTC; size: .; V: TRBV19; D: .; J: TRBJ2-7
CDR3: CASSQDWGSSYEQYF; DNA: TGCGCCAGCAGCCAAGATTGGGGCAGTTCCTACGAGCAGTACTTC; size: .; V: TRBV4-3; D: .; J: TRBJ2-7
CDR3: CASSEYQQDVIDGYTF; DNA: TGTGCCAGCAGTGAATATCAGCAGGATGTTATAGATGGCTACACCTTC; size: .; V: TRBV25-1; D: .; J: TRBJ1-2
CDR3: CASSLDAQGVSPLHF; DNA: TGTGCCAGCAGCTTAGATGCGCAGGGTGTCTCACCCCTCCACTTT; size: .; V: TRBV11-2; D: .; J: TRBJ1-6
CDR3: CASRKPDGDEKLFF; DNA: TGTGCCAGCAGGAAGCCTGACGGGGATGAAAAACTGTTTTTT; size: .; V: TRBV6-5; D: .; J: TRBJ1-4
CDR3: CASSVVGDRQSYSGNTIYF; DNA: TGTGCCAGCAGCGTAGTAGGGGACAGACAATCATACTCTGGAAACACCATATATTTT; size: .; V: TRBV9; D: TRBD1; J: TRBJ1-3
CDR3: CATSRASEGRVWRGNTIYF; DNA: TGTGCCACCAGCAGAGCCTCGGAGGGCAGGGTATGGCGTGGAAACACCATATATTTT; size: .; V: TRBV15; D: .; J: TRBJ1-3
CDR3: CASSDRGLEAFF; DNA: TGTGCCAGTAGTGATAGGGGGCTGGAAGCTTTCTTT; size: .; V: TRBV19; D: TRBD1; J: TRBJ1-1
CDR3: CASSVGDGRALDTQYF; DNA: TGTGCCAGCAGCGTAGGGGACGGGAGGGCCCTAGATACGCAGTATTTT; size: .; V: TRBV9; D: TRBD2; J: TRBJ2-3
CDR3: CASSQLVGEQYF; DNA: TGTGCCAGCAGCCAACTTGTGGGCGAGCAGTACTTC; size: once; V: TRBV3-1/TRBV3-2; D: .; J: TRBJ2-7
CDR3: CSVGVQGIATDTQYF; DNA: TGCAGCGTTGGGGTACAGGGTATTGCCACAGATACGCAGTATTTT; size: .; V: TRBV29-1; D: .; J: TRBJ2-3
CDR3: CASTPPGGEQPQHF; DNA: TGTGCCAGCACCCCCCCAGGGGGCGAACAGCCCCAGCATTTT; size: .; V: TRBV6-6; D: TRBD1; J: TRBJ1-5
CDR3: CASRSTGDNEQFF; DNA: TGTGCCAGTAGATCGACAGGCGACAATGAGCAGTTCTTC; size: once; V: TRBV19; D: .; J: TRBJ2-1
CDR3: CASSPPLANYGYTF; DNA: TGTGCCAGCTCACCCCCGCTAGCTAACTATGGCTACACCTTC; size: .; V: TRBV18; D: .; J: TRBJ1-2
CDR3: CASSPSMTSGSVGETQYF; DNA: TGTGCCAGCAGTCCCTCCATGACTAGCGGGAGTGTAGGAGAGACCCAGTACTTC; size: .; V: TRBV6-6; D: TRBD2; J: TRBJ2-5
CDR3: CSASGRSYDSNQPQHF; DNA: TGCAGTGCTAGTGGCAGGAGCTACGATAGCAATCAGCCCCAGCATTTT; size: .; V: TRBV20-1; D: .; J: TRBJ1-5
CDR3: CASSSTPGQGGYEQYF; DNA: TGTGCCAGCAGTTCGACCCCGGGACAGGGAGGCTACGAGCAGTACTTC; size: .; V: TRBV6-2/TRBV6-3; D: TRBD1; J: TRBJ2-7
CDR3: CASSLDRETQYF; DNA: TGTGCCAGCAGTTTGGATCGGGAGACCCAGTACTTC; size: .; V: TRBV12-3/TRBV12-4; D: .; J: TRBJ2-5
CDR3: CASSVRVLSTNTQYF; DNA: TGTGCCAGCAGCGTCCGGGTCCTCTCTACCAATACGCAGTATTTT; size: .; V: TRBV11-1; D: .; J: TRBJ2-3
CDR3: CASTGTGWAETQYF; DNA: TGTGCCAGCACCGGGACAGGGTGGGCAGAGACCCAGTACTTC; size: .; V: TRBV6-5; D: TRBD1; J: TRBJ2-5
CDR3: CASSAGVGYTF; DNA: TGTGCCAGCAGTGCAGGAGTAGGGTACACCTTC; size: .; V: TRBV2; D: .; J: TRBJ1-2
CDR3: CASSLQRFSNQPQHF; DNA: TGTGCCAGCAGCTTACAGAGGTTTAGCAATCAGCCCCAGCATTTT; size: .; V: TRBV5-6; D: .; J: TRBJ1-5
CDR3: CSASTAGDSYNEQFF; DNA: TGCAGTGCTAGTACGGCGGGGGACTCCTACAATGAGCAGTTCTTC; size: .; V: TRBV20-1; D: TRBD2; J: TRBJ2-1
CDR3: CASSIVGSNQPQHF; DNA: TGTGCCAGTAGTATAGTGGGGAGTAATCAGCCCCAGCATTTT; size: .; V: TRBV19; D: .; J: TRBJ1-5
CDR3: CASSPRTLPDTQYF; DNA: TGTGCCAGCAGTCCAAGGACCCTGCCAGATACGCAGTATTTT; size: .; V: TRBV27; D: .; J: TRBJ2-3
CDR3: CASSPGGAWVSYEQYF; DNA: TGTGCCAGCAGCCCGGGCGGGGCTTGGGTATCCTACGAGCAGTACTTC; size: .; V: TRBV13; D: .; J: TRBJ2-7
CDR3: CASSLVGSEETQYF; DNA: TGTGCCAGCAGCTTGGTGGGCTCAGAGGAGACCCAGTACTTC; size: .; V: TRBV5-5; D: .; J: TRBJ2-5
CDR3: CASRETGTKAFF; DNA: TGTGCCAGCAGGGAGACCGGGACTAAAGCTTTCTTT; size: .; V: TRBV25-1; D: .; J: TRBJ1-1
CDR3: CASSLGTGRGTDTQYF; DNA: TGTGCCAGCAGCTTAGGGACAGGGCGAGGCACAGATACGCAGTATTTT; size: .; V: TRBV7-8; D: TRBD1; J: TRBJ2-3